These T cell receptor beta chains were read from a single sample in a study of T cells in localized non-small cell lung cancer. Method: immunoSEQ multiplex PCR; TCRdb's copy keeps in-frame clones and lacks some. The data contain roughly 24,000 clones, 81% of them singletons. The input for sequencing was peripheral blood, taken before any cancer treatment. The source is a man aged 40 to 70 with stage III squamous cell lung carcinoma. The CDR3 runs from the conserved cysteine through the conserved F or W. Each record gives: V gene, CDR3 protein.

v_call: TRBV9; cdr3_aa: CASSVGGGSEQFF
v_call: TRBV7-2; cdr3_aa: CASSPQLAGLNTGELFF
v_call: TRBV4-1; cdr3_aa: CASSPHRVREKLFF
v_call: TRBV7-9; cdr3_aa: CASTTRQGGGSTGELFF
v_call: TRBV5-4; cdr3_aa: CASSLSQDTDTQYF
v_call: TRBV9; cdr3_aa: CASSVGRGYGYTF
v_call: TRBV29-1; cdr3_aa: CSVAQTSSGNTIYF
v_call: TRBV18; cdr3_aa: CASSYGRGGPGSYNEQFF
v_call: TRBV6-7; cdr3_aa: CASSYRDSPYNQPQHF
v_call: TRBV14; cdr3_aa: CASSQGVAGNIQYF
v_call: TRBV29-1; cdr3_aa: CSVPGQGYATNEKLFF
v_call: TRBV11-2; cdr3_aa: CASSTRGQGDTEAFF
v_call: TRBV9; cdr3_aa: CASSLSTGGNQPQHF
v_call: TRBV6-5; cdr3_aa: CASSWKGYGYTF
v_call: TRBV6-4; cdr3_aa: CASSGGQGGYRDTQYF
v_call: TRBV19; cdr3_aa: CASSPHQGGLFF
v_call: TRBV7-2; cdr3_aa: CASSLRLGAEKTQYF
v_call: TRBV7-9; cdr3_aa: CASSLDRFFF
v_call: TRBV2; cdr3_aa: CASSEGYRNTEAFF
v_call: TRBV4-2; cdr3_aa: CASSQDRRPDGYGYTF
v_call: TRBV6-6; cdr3_aa: CASSYVGPTGETQYF
v_call: TRBV10-1; cdr3_aa: CASSSLVRTSGDYNEQFF
v_call: TRBV6-5; cdr3_aa: CASSFKETQYF
v_call: TRBV5-1; cdr3_aa: CASSLGPENNQPQHF
v_call: TRBV18; cdr3_aa: CASSPLKLYGYTF
v_call: TRBV6-1; cdr3_aa: CASSWDPQTDTEAFF
v_call: TRBV9; cdr3_aa: CASRGLGGGTDTQYF
v_call: TRBV6-6; cdr3_aa: CASSQGQTNTEAFF
v_call: TRBV28; cdr3_aa: CASSLKARDSHYGYTF
v_call: TRBV28; cdr3_aa: CASSTNRADLNTEAFF
v_call: TRBV10-2; cdr3_aa: CASSEPNGVSTDTQYF
v_call: TRBV5-1; cdr3_aa: CASSLSRGETQYF
v_call: TRBV4-1; cdr3_aa: CASKANRGLGANVLTF
v_call: TRBV7-3; cdr3_aa: CASSLTSATSTDTQYF
v_call: TRBV11-2; cdr3_aa: CASSLQRNSYEQYF
v_call: TRBV6-1; cdr3_aa: CASSRGSTGYEQYF
v_call: TRBV7-3; cdr3_aa: CASSLGAGDYNEQFF
v_call: TRBV5-1; cdr3_aa: CASSFGAGGTEAFF
v_call: TRBV29-1; cdr3_aa: CSVEDRGGYTEAFF
v_call: TRBV5-8; cdr3_aa: CASSYQVEIQPQHF
v_call: TRBV30; cdr3_aa: CAWSVRFYGYTF
v_call: TRBV18; cdr3_aa: CASSPSTGGKNIQYF
v_call: TRBV4-1; cdr3_aa: CASSQFDGSLSSGNTIYF
v_call: TRBV19; cdr3_aa: CASSIGTEKLFF
v_call: TRBV6-5; cdr3_aa: CASRLDLSSYNEQFF
v_call: TRBV6-1; cdr3_aa: CASSERNQPQHF
v_call: TRBV7-9; cdr3_aa: CASSLPLSTEAFF
v_call: TRBV23-1; cdr3_aa: CASSQSRQALFTEAFF
v_call: TRBV4-1; cdr3_aa: CASSQDHPGTPIENEQFF
v_call: TRBV7-2; cdr3_aa: CASSLIGESSGANVLTF
v_call: TRBV5-1; cdr3_aa: CASSLGSAGRSGNTIYF
v_call: TRBV11-1; cdr3_aa: CASSLGRNTGELFF
v_call: TRBV30; cdr3_aa: CAWSQVEQYF
v_call: TRBV2; cdr3_aa: CAFAREGARSYTF
v_call: TRBV5-1; cdr3_aa: CASSTQNTGELFF
v_call: TRBV7-9; cdr3_aa: CASSFGGAGETQYF
v_call: TRBV5-1; cdr3_aa: CASSFGGSKTYEQYF
v_call: TRBV18; cdr3_aa: CASSPRAQPPYGYTF